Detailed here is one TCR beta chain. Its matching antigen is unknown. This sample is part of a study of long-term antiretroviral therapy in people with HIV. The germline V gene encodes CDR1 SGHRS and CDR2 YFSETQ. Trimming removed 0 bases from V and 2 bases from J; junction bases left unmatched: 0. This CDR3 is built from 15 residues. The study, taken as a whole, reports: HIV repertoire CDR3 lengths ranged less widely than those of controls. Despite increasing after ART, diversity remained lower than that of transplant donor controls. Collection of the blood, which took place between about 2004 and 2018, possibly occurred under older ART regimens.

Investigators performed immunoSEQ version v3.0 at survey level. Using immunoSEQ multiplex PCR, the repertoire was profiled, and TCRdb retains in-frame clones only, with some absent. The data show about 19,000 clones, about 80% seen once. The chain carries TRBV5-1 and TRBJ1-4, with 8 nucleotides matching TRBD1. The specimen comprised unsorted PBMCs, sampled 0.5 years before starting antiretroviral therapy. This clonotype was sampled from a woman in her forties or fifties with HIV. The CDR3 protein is CASSLGTGTNEKLFF. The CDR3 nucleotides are TGCGCCAGCAGCTTGGGGACAGGGACTAATGAAAAACTGTTTTTT.